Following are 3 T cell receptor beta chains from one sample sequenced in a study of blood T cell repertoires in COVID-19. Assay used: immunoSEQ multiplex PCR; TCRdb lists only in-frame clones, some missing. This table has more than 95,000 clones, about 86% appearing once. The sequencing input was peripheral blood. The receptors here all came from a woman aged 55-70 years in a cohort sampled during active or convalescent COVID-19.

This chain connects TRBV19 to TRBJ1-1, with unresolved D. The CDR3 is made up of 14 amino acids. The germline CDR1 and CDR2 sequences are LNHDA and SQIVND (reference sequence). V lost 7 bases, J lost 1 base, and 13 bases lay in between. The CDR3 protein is CASMSLSRNTEAFF. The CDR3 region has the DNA TGTGCCAGTATGTCCCTGAGTCGGAACACTGAAGCTTTCTTT.

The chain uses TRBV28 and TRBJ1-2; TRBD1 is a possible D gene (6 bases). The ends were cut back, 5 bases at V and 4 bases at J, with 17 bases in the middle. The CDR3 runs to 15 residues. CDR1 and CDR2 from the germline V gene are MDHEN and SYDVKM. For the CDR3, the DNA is TGTGCCAGCAGTATTGCCCCGGACAGTCCCTATGGCTACACCTTC. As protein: CASSIAPDSPYGYTF.

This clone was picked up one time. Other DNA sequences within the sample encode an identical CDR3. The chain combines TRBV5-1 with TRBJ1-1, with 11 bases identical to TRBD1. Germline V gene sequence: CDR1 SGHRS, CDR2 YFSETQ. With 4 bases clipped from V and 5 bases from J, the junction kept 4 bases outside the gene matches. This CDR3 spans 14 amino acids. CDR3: CASSLGTGGTEAFF. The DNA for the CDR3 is TGCGCCAGCAGCCTAGGGACAGGGGGTACTGAAGCTTTCTTT.